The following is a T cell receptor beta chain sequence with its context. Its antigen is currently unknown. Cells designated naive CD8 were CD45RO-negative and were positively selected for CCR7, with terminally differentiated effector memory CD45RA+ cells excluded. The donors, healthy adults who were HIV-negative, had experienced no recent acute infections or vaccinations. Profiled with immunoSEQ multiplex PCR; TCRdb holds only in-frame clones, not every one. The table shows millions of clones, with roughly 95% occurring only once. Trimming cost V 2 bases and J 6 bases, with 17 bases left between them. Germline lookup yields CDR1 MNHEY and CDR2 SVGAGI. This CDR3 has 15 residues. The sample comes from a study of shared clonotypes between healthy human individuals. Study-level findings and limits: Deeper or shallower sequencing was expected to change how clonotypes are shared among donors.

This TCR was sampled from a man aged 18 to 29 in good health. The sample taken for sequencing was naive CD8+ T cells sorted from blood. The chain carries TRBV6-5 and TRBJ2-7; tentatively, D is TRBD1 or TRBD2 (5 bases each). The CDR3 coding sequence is TGTGCCAGCAGTTACGTGGGAACTGGGACGGGCGAGCAGTACTTC. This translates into CASSYVGTGTGEQYF.